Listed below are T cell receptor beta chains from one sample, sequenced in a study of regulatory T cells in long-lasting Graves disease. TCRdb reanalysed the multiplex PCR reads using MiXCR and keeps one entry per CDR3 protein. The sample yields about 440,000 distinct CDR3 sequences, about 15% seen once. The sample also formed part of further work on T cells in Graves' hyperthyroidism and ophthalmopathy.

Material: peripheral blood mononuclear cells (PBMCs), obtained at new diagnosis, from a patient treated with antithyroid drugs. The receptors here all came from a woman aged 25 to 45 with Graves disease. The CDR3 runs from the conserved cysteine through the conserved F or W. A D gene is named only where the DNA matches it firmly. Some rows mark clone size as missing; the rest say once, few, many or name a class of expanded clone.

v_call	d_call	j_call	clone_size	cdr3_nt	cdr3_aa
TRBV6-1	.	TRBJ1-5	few	TGTGCCAGCAGGACAGACATCGGCAATCAGCCCCAGCATTTT	CASRTDIGNQPQHF
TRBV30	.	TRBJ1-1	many	TGTGCCTGGAGAGGTAGCCGAAACACTGAAGCTTTCTTT	CAWRGSRNTEAFF
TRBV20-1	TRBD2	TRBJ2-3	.	TGCAGTGCTAGAGGGACTAGACATTATACAGATACGCAGTATTTT	CSARGTRHYTDTQYF
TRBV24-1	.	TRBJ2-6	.	TGTGCCACCAGTGATTACGGTTCAGGGGAAAGCAGGGCCAACGTCCTGACTTTC	CATSDYGSGESRANVLTF
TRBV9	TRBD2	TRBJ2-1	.	TGTGCCAGCAGCGTACTAGCGGGAGGTCACAATGAGCAGTTCTTC	CASSVLAGGHNEQFF
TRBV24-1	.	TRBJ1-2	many	TGTGCCACCAGTGTCGGACTGGACTACCACCTTGCTAACTATGGCTACACCTTC	CATSVGLDYHLANYGYTF
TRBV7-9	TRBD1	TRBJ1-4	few	TGTGCCAGCAGCCGAGTCCAGGGGGCGGGGGAAAAACTGTTTTTT	CASSRVQGAGEKLFF
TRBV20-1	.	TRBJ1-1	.	TGCAGTGCTAGGGCCTTACAGGGTATTGGCACTGAAGCTTTCTTT	CSARALQGIGTEAFF
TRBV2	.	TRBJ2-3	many	TGTGCCAGCACTGGGGCAGATACGCAGTATTTT	CASTGADTQYF
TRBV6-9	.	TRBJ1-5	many	TGTGCCAGCAGTTATTCAGGGGCAGGCAATCAGCCCCAGCATTTT	CASSYSGAGNQPQHF
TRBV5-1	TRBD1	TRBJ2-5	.	TGCGCCAGCAGCTTCGGACAGGTTCAAGAGACCCAGTACTTC	CASSFGQVQETQYF
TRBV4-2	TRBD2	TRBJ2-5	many	TGTGCCAGCAGCGGGGGATCGGGACTAGGCGCAGAGACCCAGTACTTC	CASSGGSGLGAETQYF
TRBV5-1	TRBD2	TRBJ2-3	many	TGCGCCAGCAGCTTGCTTCGGACTAGCGGGAGGGCCGATACGCAGTATTTT	CASSLLRTSGRADTQYF
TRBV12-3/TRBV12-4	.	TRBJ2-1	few	TGTGCCAGCACTTTCGAGGAGGGCGCCTACAATGAGCAGTTCTTC	CASTFEEGAYNEQFF
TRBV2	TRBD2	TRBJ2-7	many	TGTGCCAGCAGGCCCCTCCTTCAGCGGGAGGGCCGTTACGAGCAGTACTTC	CASRPLLQREGRYEQYF
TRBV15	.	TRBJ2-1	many	TGTGCCACCAGCAGAGCGTACCAGGGGTTCAATGAGCAGTTCTTC	CATSRAYQGFNEQFF
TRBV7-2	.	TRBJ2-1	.	TGTGCCAGCAGCTTAGCGAACAGAAATGAGCAGTTCTTC	CASSLANRNEQFF
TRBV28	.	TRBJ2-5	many	TGTGCCAGCAGCCCCCGGGGGACCCAGTACTTC	CASSPRGTQYF
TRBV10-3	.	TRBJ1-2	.	TGTGCCATCAGTGACCAGACGGGACGGAGGGACTATGGCTACACCTTC	CAISDQTGRRDYGYTF
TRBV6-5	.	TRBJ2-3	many	TGTGCCAGCAGTTCGGCGGGCGCCGCAAAAGATACGCAGTATTTT	CASSSAGAAKDTQYF
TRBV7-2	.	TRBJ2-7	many	TGTGCCAGCAGCAGAATCTCAGGGCACGAGCAGTACTTC	CASSRISGHEQYF
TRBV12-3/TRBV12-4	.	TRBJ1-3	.	TGTGCCAGCCAGGGAGACTCTGGAAACACCATATATTTT	CASQGDSGNTIYF
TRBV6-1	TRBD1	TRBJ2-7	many	TGTGCCAGCAGTGGGACAGGTTCCTACGAGCAGTACTTC	CASSGTGSYEQYF
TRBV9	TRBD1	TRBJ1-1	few	TGTGCCAGCAGCGTAGCTGTGGACAGGGCGAACACTGAAGCTTTCTTT	CASSVAVDRANTEAFF
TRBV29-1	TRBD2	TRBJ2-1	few	TGCAGCGTTGAAGTTCCAGCGGGAGGAGGGAATGAGCAGTTCTTC	CSVEVPAGGGNEQFF